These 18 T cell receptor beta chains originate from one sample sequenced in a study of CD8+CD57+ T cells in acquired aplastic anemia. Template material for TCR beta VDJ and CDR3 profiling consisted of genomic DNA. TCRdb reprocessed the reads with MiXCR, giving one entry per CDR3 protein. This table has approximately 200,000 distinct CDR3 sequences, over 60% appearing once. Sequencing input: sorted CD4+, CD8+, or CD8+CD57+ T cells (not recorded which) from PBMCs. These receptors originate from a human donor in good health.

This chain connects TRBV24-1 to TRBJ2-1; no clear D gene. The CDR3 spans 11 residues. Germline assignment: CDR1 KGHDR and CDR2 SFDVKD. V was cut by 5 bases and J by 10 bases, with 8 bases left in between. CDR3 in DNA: TGTGCCACCAGTGTCTTCGAGGAGCAGTTCTTC. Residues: CATSVFEEQFF.

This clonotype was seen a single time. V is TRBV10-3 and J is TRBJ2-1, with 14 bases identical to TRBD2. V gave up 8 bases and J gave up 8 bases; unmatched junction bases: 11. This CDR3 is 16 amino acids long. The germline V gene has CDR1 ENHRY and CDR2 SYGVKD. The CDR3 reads CAIGPGTSGSTHEQFF. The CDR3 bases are TGTGCCATCGGGCCCGGGACTAGCGGGAGTACCCATGAGCAGTTCTTC.

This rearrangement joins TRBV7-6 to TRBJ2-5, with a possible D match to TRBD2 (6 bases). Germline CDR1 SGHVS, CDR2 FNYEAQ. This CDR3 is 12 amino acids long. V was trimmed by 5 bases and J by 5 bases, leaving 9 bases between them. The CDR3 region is CASSARGETQYF. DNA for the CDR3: TGTGCCAGCAGCGCCCGGGGGGAGACCCAGTACTTC.

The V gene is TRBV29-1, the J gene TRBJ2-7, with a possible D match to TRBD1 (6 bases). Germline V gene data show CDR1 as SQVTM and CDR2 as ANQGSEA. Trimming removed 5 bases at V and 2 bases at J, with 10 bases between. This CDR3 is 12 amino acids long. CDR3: CSVSWTAYEQYF. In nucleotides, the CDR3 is TGCAGCGTTTCCTGGACAGCCTACGAGCAGTACTTC.

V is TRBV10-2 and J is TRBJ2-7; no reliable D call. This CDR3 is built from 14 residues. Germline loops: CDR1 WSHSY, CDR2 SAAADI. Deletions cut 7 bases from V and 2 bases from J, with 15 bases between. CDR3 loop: CASIPLGPTYEQYF. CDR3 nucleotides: TGCGCCAGCATTCCTTTGGGTCCTACCTACGAGCAGTACTTC.

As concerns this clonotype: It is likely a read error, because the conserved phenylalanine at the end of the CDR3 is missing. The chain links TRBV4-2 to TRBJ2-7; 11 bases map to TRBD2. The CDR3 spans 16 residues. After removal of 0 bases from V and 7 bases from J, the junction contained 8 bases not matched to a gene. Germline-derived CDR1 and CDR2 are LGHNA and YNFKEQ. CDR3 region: CASSQEFTSGSYEQYL. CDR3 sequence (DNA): TGTGCCAGCAGCCAAGAGTTCACTAGCGGGAGTTATGAGCAGTACCTC.

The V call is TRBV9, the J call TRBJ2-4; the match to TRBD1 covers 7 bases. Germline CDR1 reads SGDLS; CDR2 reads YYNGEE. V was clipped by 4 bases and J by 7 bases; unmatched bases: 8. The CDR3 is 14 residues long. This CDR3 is CASSPDRARNIQYF. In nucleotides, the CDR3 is TGTGCCAGCAGCCCCGACAGGGCGAGGAACATTCAGTACTTC.

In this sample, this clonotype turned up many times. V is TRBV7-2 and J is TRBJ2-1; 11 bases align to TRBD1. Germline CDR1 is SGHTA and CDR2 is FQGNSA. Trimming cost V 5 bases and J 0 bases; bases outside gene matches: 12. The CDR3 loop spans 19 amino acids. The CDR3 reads CASSIWTGGYVYSYNEQFF. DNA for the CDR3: TGTGCCAGCAGCATATGGACAGGGGGCTACGTATACTCCTACAATGAGCAGTTCTTC. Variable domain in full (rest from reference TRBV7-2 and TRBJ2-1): GAGVSQSPSNKVTEKGKDVELRCDPISGHTALYWYRQSLGQGLEFLIYFQGNSAPDKSGLPSDRFSAERTGGSVSTLTIQRTQQEDSAVYLCASSIWTGGYVYSYNEQFFGPGTRLTVL.

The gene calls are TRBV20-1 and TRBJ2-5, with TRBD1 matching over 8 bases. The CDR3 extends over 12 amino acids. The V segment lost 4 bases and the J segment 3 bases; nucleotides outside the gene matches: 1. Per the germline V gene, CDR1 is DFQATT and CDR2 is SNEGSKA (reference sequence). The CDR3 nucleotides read TGCAGTGCTACAGGGGGCGAAGAGACCCAGTACTTC. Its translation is CSATGGEETQYF.

CDR3 protein: CASRYLRPGGGTEAFF. The CDR3 DNA follows: TGTGCCAGTAGGTATCTCCGACCTGGCGGGGGGACTGAAGCTTTCTTT. The chain links TRBV19 to TRBJ1-1; possibly TRBD1 for D (5 bases). This CDR3 has 16 amino acids. V dropped 6 bases and J dropped 5 bases, with 22 bases sitting between them. CDR1 and CDR2 (germline): LNHDA, SQIVND (reference sequence).

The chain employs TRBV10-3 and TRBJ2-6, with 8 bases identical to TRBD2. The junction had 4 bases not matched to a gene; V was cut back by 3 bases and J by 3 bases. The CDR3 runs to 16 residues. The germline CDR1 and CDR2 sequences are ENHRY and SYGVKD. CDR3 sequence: CAISDRGGGGANVLTF. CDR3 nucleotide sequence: TGTGCCATCAGTGATCGGGGGGGCGGTGGGGCCAACGTCCTGACTTTC.

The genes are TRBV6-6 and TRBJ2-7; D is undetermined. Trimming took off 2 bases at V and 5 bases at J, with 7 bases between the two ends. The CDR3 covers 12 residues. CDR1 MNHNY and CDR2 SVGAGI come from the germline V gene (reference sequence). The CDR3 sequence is CASSYVVNEQYF. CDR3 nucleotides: TGTGCCAGCAGTTACGTCGTGAACGAGCAGTACTTC.

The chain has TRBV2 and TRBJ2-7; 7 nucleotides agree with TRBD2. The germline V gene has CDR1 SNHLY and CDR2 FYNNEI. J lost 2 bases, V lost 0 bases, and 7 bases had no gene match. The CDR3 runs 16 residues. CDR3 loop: CASSEALAVRAYEQYF. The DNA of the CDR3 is TGTGCCAGCAGTGAAGCCCTAGCGGTGAGAGCCTACGAGCAGTACTTC.

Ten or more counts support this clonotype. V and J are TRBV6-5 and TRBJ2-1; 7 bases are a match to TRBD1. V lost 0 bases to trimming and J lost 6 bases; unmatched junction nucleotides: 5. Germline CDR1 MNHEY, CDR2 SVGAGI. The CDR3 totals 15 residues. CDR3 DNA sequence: TGTGCCAGCAGTTACTCCGTGGCAGGGGGCAATGAGCAGTTCTTC. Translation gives CASSYSVAGGNEQFF.

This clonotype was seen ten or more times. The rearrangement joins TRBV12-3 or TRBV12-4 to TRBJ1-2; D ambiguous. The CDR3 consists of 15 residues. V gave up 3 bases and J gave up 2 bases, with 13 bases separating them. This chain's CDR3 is CASSLTSLGNYGYTF. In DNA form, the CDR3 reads TGTGCCAGCAGTTTGACCTCACTAGGGAACTATGGCTACACCTTC.

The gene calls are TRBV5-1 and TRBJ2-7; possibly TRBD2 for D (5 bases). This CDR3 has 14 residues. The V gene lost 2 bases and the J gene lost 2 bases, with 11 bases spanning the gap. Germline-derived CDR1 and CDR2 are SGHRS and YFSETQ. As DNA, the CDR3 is TGCGCCAGCAGCTTAGGACTGTCAACCTACGAGCAGTACTTC. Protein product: CASSLGLSTYEQYF.

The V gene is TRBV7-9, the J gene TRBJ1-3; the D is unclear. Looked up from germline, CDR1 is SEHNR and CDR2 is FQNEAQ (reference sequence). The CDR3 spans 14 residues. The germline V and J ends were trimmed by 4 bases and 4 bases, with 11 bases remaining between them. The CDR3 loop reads CASSSGIRGNTIYF. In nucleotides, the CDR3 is TGTGCCAGCAGCTCCGGAATCCGAGGAAACACCATATATTTT. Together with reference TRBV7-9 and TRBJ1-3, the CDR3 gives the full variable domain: DTGVSQNPRHKITKRGQNVTFRCDPISEHNRLYWYRQTLGQGPEFLTYFQNEAQLEKSRLLSDRFSAERPKGSFSTLEIQRTEQGDSAMYLCASSSGIRGNTIYFGEGSWLTVV.

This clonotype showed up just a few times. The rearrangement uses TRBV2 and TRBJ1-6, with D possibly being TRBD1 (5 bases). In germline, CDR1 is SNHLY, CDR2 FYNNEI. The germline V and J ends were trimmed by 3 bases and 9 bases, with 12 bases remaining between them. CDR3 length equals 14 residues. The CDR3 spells CASSEAGGGSPLHF. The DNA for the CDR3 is TGTGCCAGCAGTGAGGCCGGGGGAGGTTCACCCCTCCACTTT. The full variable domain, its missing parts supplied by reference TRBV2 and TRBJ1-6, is EPEVTQTPSHQVTQMGQEVILRCVPISNHLYFYWYRQILGQKVEFLVSFYNNEISEKSEIFDDQFSVERPDGSNFTLKIRSTKLEDSAMYFCASSEAGGGSPLHFGNGTRLTVT.